The next 30 T cell receptor beta chains were all read from a single sample in a study of shared T cell receptors in the human thymus. TCRdb keeps only in-frame clones here, not all; method: immunoSEQ multiplex PCR. The data show approximately 400,000 clones, with approximately 95% seen just once and 0.015% to 0.02% held by the top ten. The source material was thymocytes. These receptors all come from a human donor.

A few counts support this clone. The V gene is TRBV11-1, the J gene TRBJ1-1; D remains ambiguous. The germline CDR1 and CDR2 sequences are SGHAT and FQDESV (reference sequence). V gave up 5 bases and J gave up 2 bases, with 12 bases separating them. The CDR3 has 14 amino acids. DNA for the CDR3: TGTGCCAGCAGCCGCACCTTGGGAAACACTGAAGCTTTCTTT. It encodes CASSRTLGNTEAFF.

The chain has TRBV30 and TRBJ1-4; 9 positions agree with TRBD1. This CDR3 has 17 amino acids. The V gene end was trimmed by 4 bases and the J gene end by 6 bases; junction bases not matched to a gene: 15. In germline, CDR1 is GTSNPN, CDR2 SVGIG (reference sequence). The CDR3 DNA reads as TGTGCCTGGATGCGGGCCGACAGGGGGTCTTCGGATGAAAAACTGTTTTTT. It codes for CAWMRADRGSSDEKLFF.

The V call is TRBV18, the J call TRBJ2-5; D is undetermined. CDR3 length: 14 residues. The germline V gene has CDR1 KGHSH and CDR2 LQKENI. V lost 1 base and J 5 bases, leaving 11 bases between the germline ends. For the CDR3, the DNA is TGTGCCAGCTCACCACTGGCCCCCCAGGAGACCCAGTACTTC. Encoded protein: CASSPLAPQETQYF.

V is TRBV19 and J is TRBJ2-1; possible D gene TRBD1, 6 bases. The V gene's germline CDR1 is LNHDA and CDR2 SQIVND (reference sequence). V lost 0 bases, J lost 5 bases, and 11 bases lay in between. This CDR3 has 15 amino acids. CDR3 DNA sequence: TGTGCCAGTAGTATAGACAAGGGGGTCCACAATGAGCAGTTCTTC. Amino acids: CASSIDKGVHNEQFF.

This sequence joins TRBV19 and TRBJ1-5; no clear D gene. The CDR3 spans 13 residues. V was pared by 7 bases and J by 0 bases, with 7 bases between. The germline V gene encodes CDR1 LNHDA and CDR2 SQIVND (reference sequence). For the CDR3, the DNA is TGTGCCAGTAATTCAGATAGCAATCAGCCCCAGCATTTT. Protein product: CASNSDSNQPQHF.

V gene TRBV2 combines with J gene TRBJ1-5; 7 bases line up with TRBD1. The CDR3 consists of 15 residues. J gave up 2 bases and V 5 bases, and 6 bases lay outside the gene matches. The germline V gene encodes CDR1 SNHLY and CDR2 FYNNEI. The CDR3 region has the DNA TGTGCCAGCAGTCCGACAGGGAAAGGCAATCAGCCCCAGCATTTT. Amino acid sequence: CASSPTGKGNQPQHF.

This chain links TRBV9 with TRBJ2-7, with D perhaps TRBD1 (6 bases). Germline V gives CDR1 SGDLS, CDR2 YYNGEE. V lost 4 bases and J 2 bases, leaving 16 bases between the germline ends. CDR3 length equals 15 residues. CDR3 loop: CASSNREGTPYEQYF. The DNA of the CDR3 is TGTGCCAGCAGCAACAGGGAAGGTACCCCCTACGAGCAGTACTTC.

This clone has only one observation. This sequence joins TRBV19 and TRBJ1-2; D unresolved. V lost 7 bases, J lost 1 base, and 25 bases lay in between. The CDR3 covers 18 residues. In germline, CDR1 is LNHDA, CDR2 SQIVND (reference sequence). DNA of the CDR3: TGTGCCAGTACCCCGACCTTGGAGGGCGAGAGAGGTAACTATGGCTACACCTTC. It specifies CASTPTLEGERGNYGYTF.

The chain combines TRBV19 with TRBJ1-1; the D is unclear. Between the trimmed V and J ends, which lost 3 bases and 5 bases, there was a span of 13 bases. This CDR3 is built from 14 residues. In germline, CDR1 is LNHDA, CDR2 SQIVND (reference sequence). CDR3 region: CASSIRRGCTEAFF. The CDR3, as DNA: TGTGCCAGTAGTATCCGCCGCGGTTGTACTGAAGCTTTCTTT.

The V gene is TRBV27, the J gene TRBJ2-7, with TRBD2 matching over 9 bases. CDR3 length equals 16 residues. After removal of 5 bases from V and 2 bases from J, the junction contained 10 bases not matched to a gene. Germline V gene data show CDR1 as MNHEY and CDR2 as SMNVEV (reference sequence). CDR3 DNA sequence: TGTGCCAGCAGTCATACTCTAGCGGGAAGCGCCTACGAGCAGTACTTC. The encoded protein is CASSHTLAGSAYEQYF.

The chain couples TRBV30 to TRBJ1-1; 7 bases agree with TRBD1. With 4 bases clipped from V and 0 bases from J, the junction kept 8 bases outside the gene matches. Germline CDR1 GTSNPN, CDR2 SVGIG (reference sequence). CDR3 length equals 15 residues. The CDR3 DNA is TGTGCCTGGAACGGCCCGGGACAGTTGAACACTGAAGCTTTCTTT. As protein: CAWNGPGQLNTEAFF.

The genes are TRBV5-4 and TRBJ2-3; perhaps TRBD1 as D (6 bases). Germline V gene sequence: CDR1 SGHNT, CDR2 YYREEE (reference sequence). The length of the CDR3 is 15 residues. V lost 1 base, J lost 1 base, and 10 bases lay in between. CDR3 sequence: CASSLNWGRTDTQYF. The CDR3 DNA is TGTGCCAGCAGCTTGAATTGGGGGCGCACAGATACGCAGTATTTT.

The J gene is TRBJ2-3, the V gene TRBV19; D is uncertain. The CDR3 extends over 12 amino acids. The V end lost 3 bases, the J end lost 5 bases, and 6 bases lay between the germline ends. Germline V gene data show CDR1 as LNHDA and CDR2 as SQIVND (reference sequence). The CDR3 DNA sequence: TGTGCCAGTAGTATTTTCGGAGATACGCAGTATTTT. Translating it yields CASSIFGDTQYF. The full variable domain, with the rest looked up from reference TRBV19 and TRBJ2-3, is DGGITQSPKYLFRKEGQNVTLSCEQNLNHDAMYWYRQDPGQGLRLIYYSQIVNDFQKGDIAEGYSVSREKKESFPLTVTSAQKNPTAFYLCASSIFGDTQYFGPGTRLTVL.

The V call is TRBV4-2, the J call TRBJ2-7; 8 bases line up with TRBD1. Per germline, CDR1 LGHNA and CDR2 YNFKEQ. CDR3 size: 17 residues. V shed 3 bases and J 2 bases; nucleotides not matched to a gene: 12. Written as DNA, the CDR3 is TGTGCCAGCAGCCAGCTCTGGGAGACAGGGGCTACCTACGAGCAGTACTTC. Protein: CASSQLWETGATYEQYF.

The chain carries TRBV28 and TRBJ2-5; TRBD2 is a possible D gene (6 bases). The germline CDR1 and CDR2 sequences are MDHEN and SYDVKM. The CDR3 runs 18 residues. V lost 3 bases and J 2 bases, leaving 22 bases between the germline ends. CDR3 amino acids: CASSFLDVTSSPQETQYF. The CDR3 coding sequence is TGTGCCAGCAGTTTCCTCGATGTGACTAGTTCCCCACAAGAGACCCAGTACTTC.

The chain uses TRBV28 and TRBJ2-1; D is unresolved. V shed 4 bases and J shed 11 bases, with 6 bases lying between them. Germline CDR1 reads MDHEN; CDR2 reads SYDVKM. CDR3 size: 10 residues. CDR3 sequence reads: CASSYEKQFF. The CDR3 nucleotides are TGTGCCAGCAGTTACGAGAAGCAGTTCTTC.

The chain has TRBV27 and TRBJ2-1; D remains unclear. CDR1 is MNHEY and CDR2 is SMNVEV in the germline V gene (reference sequence). V gave up 5 bases and J gave up 7 bases, with 9 bases separating them. CDR3 length: 12 amino acids. DNA for the CDR3: TGTGCCAGCAGTCGGCAGAGAAATGAGCAGTTCTTC. Encoded protein: CASSRQRNEQFF.

The chain has TRBV10-3 and TRBJ2-7, with 12 bases lining up with TRBD2. The germline V gene encodes CDR1 ENHRY and CDR2 SYGVKD. Losses at the gene ends were 5 bases for V and 6 bases for J; bases not matched to a gene: 8. This CDR3 is 15 amino acids long. CDR3 nucleotides: TGTGCCATCAGTTCTACGGGACTAGCGGGTGGCGAGCAGTACTTC. It specifies CAISSTGLAGGEQYF.

This chain joins TRBV28 and TRBJ2-5; no reliable D call. Trimming cost V 3 bases and J 2 bases, with 10 bases left between them. This CDR3 has 14 residues. The germline V gene has CDR1 MDHEN and CDR2 SYDVKM. The CDR3 DNA reads as TGTGCCAGCAGTTTCTATCGACTTCAAGAGACCCAGTACTTC. Its translation: CASSFYRLQETQYF.

The rearrangement uses TRBV30 and TRBJ2-2; no firm D call. This CDR3 has 12 amino acids. CDR1 is GTSNPN, CDR2 SVGIG, per germline (reference sequence). V shed 4 bases and J shed 9 bases, with 12 bases lying between them. CDR3 sequence reads: CAWKTNSWELFF. CDR3 in DNA: TGTGCCTGGAAGACAAACAGCTGGGAGCTGTTTTTT.

This chain joins TRBV9 and TRBJ2-7; D ambiguous. V shed 0 bases and J shed 3 bases, with 10 bases lying between them. From germline, CDR1 is SGDLS and CDR2 YYNGEE. The CDR3 spans 14 residues. The CDR3 bases are TGTGCCAGCAGCGTAGTGCCCAGCGTCTACGAGCAGTACTTC. It is translated as CASSVVPSVYEQYF.

This clone was recorded once. The chain's CDR3 is CASSYKGAGVPLNYGYTF. Written as DNA, the CDR3 is TGTGCCAGCAGTTATAAAGGTGCGGGAGTACCACTTAACTATGGCTACACCTTC. V gene TRBV11-2 combines with J gene TRBJ1-2; no reliable D call. Germline V lookup: CDR1 SGHAT, CDR2 FQNNGV. The V gene lost 6 bases and the J gene lost 1 base, with 24 bases spanning the gap. The CDR3 is 18 residues long.

This chain uses TRBV5-1 with TRBJ2-7; the D is unclear. Germline V CDR1 and CDR2: SGHRS, YFSETQ. The CDR3 loop spans 11 amino acids. Trimming shortened V by 2 bases and J by 7 bases, and 7 bases separated the two germline ends. CDR3 region: CASSFFGEQYF. CDR3 nucleotide sequence: TGCGCCAGCAGCTTTTTTGGGGAGCAGTACTTC.

This chain uses TRBV30 with TRBJ1-5; D unresolved. The CDR3 has 15 amino acids. Between the trimmed V and J ends, which lost 4 bases and 5 bases, there was a span of 18 bases. The germline CDR1 and CDR2 sequences are GTSNPN and SVGIG (reference sequence). This chain's CDR3 is CAWTPRMEAHQPQHF. In DNA, the CDR3 is TGTGCCTGGACGCCCCGGATGGAGGCCCATCAGCCCCAGCATTTT.

V gene TRBV28 combines with J gene TRBJ1-2; D is ambiguous. Germline V gene data show CDR1 as MDHEN and CDR2 as SYDVKM. The CDR3 totals 13 residues. V was clipped by 5 bases and J by 3 bases, with 10 bases between them. The CDR3 DNA reads TGTGCCAGCAGTCCAAAGTTTTACTATGGCTACACCTTC. This codes for CASSPKFYYGYTF.

The chain employs TRBV27 and TRBJ2-1, with TRBD2 as a possible D gene (6 bases). Germline V gene lookup returns CDR1 MNHEY and CDR2 SMNVEV (reference sequence). V lost 3 bases, J lost 7 bases, and 22 bases lay in between. The CDR3 is 17 amino acids. CDR3: CASSLPGSGLKKNEQFF. CDR3 bases: TGTGCCAGCAGTTTGCCCGGGAGCGGCCTAAAGAAGAATGAGCAGTTCTTC.

The chain uses TRBV30 and TRBJ1-3; D is uncertain. Trimming took off 4 bases at V and 11 bases at J, with 12 bases between the two ends. This CDR3 has 11 amino acids. From germline, CDR1 is GTSNPN and CDR2 SVGIG (reference sequence). CDR3 coding DNA: TGTGCCTGGAAGGGAGGGTTCGCCATATATTTT. Translating gives CAWKGGFAIYF.

The gene calls are TRBV6-1 and TRBJ2-5; 8 bases agree with TRBD1. This CDR3 is 19 amino acids long. Unmatched junction bases numbered 18, after V lost 1 base and J lost 5 bases. Germline CDR1 reads MNHNS; CDR2 reads SASEGT. The chain's CDR3 is CASSEEADRVRSCPETQYF. CDR3 in DNA: TGTGCCAGCAGTGAAGAGGCGGACAGGGTTCGTTCGTGTCCGGAGACCCAGTACTTC.

The chain is built from TRBV11-3 and TRBJ2-2, with TRBD2 matching 12 bases. The CDR3 has 16 residues. Germline lookup yields CDR1 SGHNT and CDR2 YENEEA. With V trimmed by 5 bases and J by 7 bases, 8 bases remained unmatched. As DNA, the CDR3 is TGTGCCAGCAGCCCTTCTAGCGGGAGGGCCTACGGGGAGCTGTTTTTT. Amino acids: CASSPSSGRAYGELFF.

The chain couples TRBV30 to TRBJ2-3, with no clear D. This CDR3 spans 12 amino acids. Germline V lookup: CDR1 GTSNPN, CDR2 SVGIG (reference sequence). V lost 2 bases, J lost 3 bases, and 6 bases lay in between. The CDR3 bases are TGTGCCTGGAGTCCCGGAACAGATACGCAGTATTTT. Protein product: CAWSPGTDTQYF.